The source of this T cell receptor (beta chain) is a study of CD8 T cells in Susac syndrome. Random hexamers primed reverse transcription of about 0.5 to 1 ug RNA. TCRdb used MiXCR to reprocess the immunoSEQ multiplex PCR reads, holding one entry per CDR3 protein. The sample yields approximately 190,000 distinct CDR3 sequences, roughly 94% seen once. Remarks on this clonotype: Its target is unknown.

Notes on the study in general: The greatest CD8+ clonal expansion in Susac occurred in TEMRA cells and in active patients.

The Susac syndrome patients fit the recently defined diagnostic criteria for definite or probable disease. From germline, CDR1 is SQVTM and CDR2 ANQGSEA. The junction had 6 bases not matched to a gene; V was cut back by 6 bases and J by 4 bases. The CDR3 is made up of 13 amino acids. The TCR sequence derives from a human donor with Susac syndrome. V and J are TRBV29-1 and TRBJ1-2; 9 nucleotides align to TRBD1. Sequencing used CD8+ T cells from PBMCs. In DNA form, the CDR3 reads TGCAGCGTCACCTTACAGGGGGCCTATGGCTACACCTTC. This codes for CSVTLQGAYGYTF.